The rows below give T cell receptor beta chains drawn from one sample of a study of CD4 T cells in relation to SARS-CoV-2 and coronaviruses. Data came from immunoSEQ multiplex PCR; TCRdb stores just in-frame clones and leaves some out. Of approximately 20,000 clones detected, 65% to 75% appear once; the ten largest clones hold about 30%. Their antigen targets remain unknown. The sequenced material came from CD4+ T cells from PBMCs, cultured in vitro. All receptors derive from a human donor in good health. The CDR3 runs from the conserved cysteine through the conserved F or W. D genes are given only for firm matches. The size of a clone is reported for some rows only, either as once, few or many, or as a class for expanded clones.

size,D,length,V,J,CDR3,DNA
NA,TRBD2,18,TRBV12-5,TRBJ2-5,CASGAISDGTSGPETQYF,TGTGCTAGTGGGGCGATATCAGATGGGACTAGCGGGCCTGAGACCCAGTACTTC
NA,TRBD2,16,TRBV4-2,TRBJ2-1,CASSQELAGRINEQFF,TGTGCCAGCAGCCAAGAACTAGCGGGTAGAATTAATGAGCAGTTCTTC
NA,NA,11,TRBV6-6,TRBJ2-7,CASSGTYEQYF,TGTGCCAGCAGTGGGACCTACGAGCAGTACTTC
NA,NA,14,TRBV6-1,TRBJ2-1,CASSERRSYNEQFF,TGTGCCAGCAGTGAACGGCGCTCCTACAATGAGCAGTTCTTC
NA,TRBD1,16,TRBV5-4,TRBJ2-3,CASSTGQGLGTDTQYF,TGTGCCAGCAGCACCGGACAGGGATTAGGCACAGATACGCAGTATTTT
once,NA,12,TRBV2,TRBJ2-1,CASIGLGNEQFF,TGTGCCAGCATCGGCCTTGGGAATGAGCAGTTCTTC
NA,NA,15,TRBV30,TRBJ1-1,CAWSVLSGFATEAFF,TGTGCCTGGAGTGTACTGTCAGGGTTCGCCACTGAAGCTTTCTTT
NA,TRBD2,15,TRBV2,TRBJ2-7,CASGGTSGRSHEQYF,TGTGCCAGCGGAGGGACTAGCGGGAGGAGCCACGAGCAGTACTTC
NA,NA,15,TRBV3-1/TRBV3-2,TRBJ2-7,CASSQVSKEPYEQYF,TGTGCCAGCAGCCAAGTTTCCAAGGAACCCTACGAGCAGTACTTC
NA,TRBD2,18,TRBV20-1,TRBJ2-1,CSASGLAGGSFAYNEQFF,TGCAGTGCTAGTGGACTAGCGGGAGGATCGTTTGCCTACAATGAGCAGTTCTTC
few,TRBD2,15,TRBV10-3,TRBJ2-1,CAISEGLAPDNEQFF,TGTGCCATCAGTGAGGGACTAGCGCCCGACAATGAGCAGTTCTTC
NA,TRBD2,15,TRBV4-1,TRBJ2-7,CASSQSGGSFPEQYF,TGCGCCAGCAGCCAATCAGGCGGGAGTTTCCCCGAGCAGTACTTC
NA,NA,13,TRBV5-4,TRBJ2-7,CASSLPRAYEQYF,TGTGCCAGCAGCTTGCCAAGGGCCTACGAGCAGTACTTC
NA,NA,11,TRBV12-3/TRBV12-4,TRBJ2-3,CASRITDTQYF,TGTGCCAGCAGAATTACAGATACGCAGTATTTT
NA,NA,15,TRBV12-5,TRBJ1-5,CASGLASGKGQPQHF,TGTGCTAGTGGTTTGGCCTCGGGAAAGGGTCAGCCCCAGCATTTT
NA,NA,16,TRBV28,TRBJ1-4,CASSLIGQAPEEKLFF,TGTGCCAGCAGTTTAATCGGCCAGGCCCCCGAGGAAAAACTGTTTTTT
NA,TRBD2,15,TRBV6-5,TRBJ2-7,CASGLAGGGAYEQYF,TGTGCCAGTGGACTAGCGGGAGGGGGGGCCTACGAGCAGTACTTC